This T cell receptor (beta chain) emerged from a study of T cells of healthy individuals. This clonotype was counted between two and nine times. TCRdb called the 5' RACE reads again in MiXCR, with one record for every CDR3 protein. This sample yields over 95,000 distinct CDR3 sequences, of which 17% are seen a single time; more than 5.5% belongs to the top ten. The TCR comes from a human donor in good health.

The DNA for the CDR3 is TGTGCCAGTAGTAAACAGTGGTCCACAGATACGCAGTATTTT. Translation gives CASSKQWSTDTQYF. This chain joins TRBV19 and TRBJ2-3; no clear D gene. Trimming cost V 4 bases and J 2 bases, with 10 bases left between them. The length of the CDR3 is 14 residues. The germline CDR1 and CDR2 sequences are LNHDA and SQIVND (reference sequence).